This passage covers 26 T cell receptor beta chains from one sample sequenced in a study of T-cell memory formation after mild COVID-19. TCRdb itself ran the 5' RACE reads through MiXCR, one entry per CDR3 protein. The sample shows roughly 480,000 distinct CDR3 sequences, roughly 25% of them seen only once. Sequencing was carried out using PBMCs or a T cell subset sorted from them (not recorded which). These receptors originate from an adult woman who had mild COVID-19 (a few samples of this study predate the infection). Cell type and time point are not known.

This clonotype was recorded a few times. The rearrangement links TRBV5-1 to TRBJ1-2; D remains unclear. The CDR3 runs 12 residues. Trimming took off 0 bases at V and 12 bases at J, with 12 bases between the two ends. CDR1 and CDR2 from the germline V gene are SGHRS and YFSETQ. CDR3 in amino acids: CASSLGQAPNTF. Here the CDR3 DNA reads TGCGCCAGCAGCTTGGGTCAGGCCCCCAACACCTTC. The full variable domain, its missing parts supplied by reference TRBV5-1 and TRBJ1-2, is KAGVTQTPRYLIKTRGQQVTLSCSPISGHRSVSWYQQTPGQGLQFLFEYFSETQRNKGNFPGRFSGRQFSNSRSEMNVSTLELGDSALYLCASSLGQAPNTFGSGTRLTVV.

The V gene is TRBV6-5, the J gene TRBJ1-1; D not resolved. This CDR3 has 13 amino acids. V was pared by 4 bases and J by 0 bases, with 6 bases between. CDR1 is MNHEY, CDR2 SVGAGI, per germline. This CDR3 is CASSFQMNTEAFF. The CDR3 coding sequence is TGTGCCAGCAGTTTCCAGATGAACACTGAAGCTTTCTTT.

This clonotype turned up a few times. The rearrangement uses TRBV5-1 and TRBJ2-1, with 7 bases matching TRBD2. From germline, CDR1 is SGHRS and CDR2 YFSETQ. J was trimmed by 8 bases and V by 0 bases; bases with no gene match: 8. The length of the CDR3 is 15 residues. CDR3 sequence reads: CASSLGGLEIDEQFF. The CDR3 nucleotides read TGCGCCAGCAGCTTGGGTGGACTAGAAATCGATGAGCAGTTCTTC.

The chain recombines TRBV10-3 with TRBJ2-7; unclear D gene. Trimming pared 6 bases from V and 1 base from J, leaving 10 bases between. This CDR3 is built from 13 residues. Germline loops: CDR1 ENHRY, CDR2 SYGVKD. The CDR3 nucleotides are TGTGCCATCAGCCTCGGATTGTCCTACGAGCAGTACTTC. Translation: CAISLGLSYEQYF.

This clonotype was detected only a few times. The gene calls are TRBV4-1 and TRBJ2-1; 7 bases align to TRBD2. Germline CDR1 and CDR2: MGHRA and YSYEKL. The CDR3 consists of 15 residues. Unmatched junction bases numbered 5, after V lost 0 bases and J lost 6 bases. The CDR3 sequence is CASSQDQRGANEQFF. In DNA, the CDR3 is TGCGCCAGCAGCCAAGATCAGCGGGGTGCCAATGAGCAGTTCTTC.

This clonotype was recorded a few times. The chain recombines TRBV27 with TRBJ2-1, with D tentatively TRBD1 or TRBD2 (7 bases each). Germline values: CDR1 MNHEY, CDR2 SMNVEV (reference sequence). Trimming left V 2 bases short and J 7 bases short, with 15 bases between. The CDR3 totals 15 residues. The CDR3 DNA reads TGTGCCAGCAGTTTAGACAGGGCCGGGGGGAATGAGCAGTTCTTC. Protein: CASSLDRAGGNEQFF.

The chain joins TRBV7-8 to TRBJ2-4; 14 bases are shared with TRBD2. CDR3 length: 16 residues. Trimming took 5 bases from V and 4 from J; bases not matched to a gene: 4. Germline CDR1 SGHVS, CDR2 FQNEAQ. CDR3 nucleotide sequence: TGTGCCAGCAGCCATTGGACTAGCGGGGGGAAAAACATTCAGTACTTC. Translation: CASSHWTSGGKNIQYF.

The gene calls are TRBV7-2 and TRBJ2-5, with no clear D. Trimming cost V 3 bases and J 2 bases, with 7 bases left between them. CDR1 and CDR2 from the germline V gene are SGHTA and FQGNSA. The CDR3 spans 13 residues. The DNA for the CDR3 is TGTGCCAGCAGCTTTTGGCTACAAGAGACCCAGTACTTC. Its protein product is CASSFWLQETQYF.

This clonotype has more than one count but fewer than ten. The chain uses TRBV5-1 and TRBJ2-1; possibly TRBD2 for D (6 bases). The V end lost 6 bases, the J end lost 10 bases, and 14 bases lay between the germline ends. Looked up from germline, CDR1 is SGHRS and CDR2 is YFSETQ. The CDR3 totals 12 residues. For the CDR3, the DNA is TGCGCCAGCAAACTAGCTGGTGGGGAGCAGTTCTTC. It encodes CASKLAGGEQFF.

This clonotype was observed a few times. The CDR3 region has the DNA TGTGCCAGCAGCTTGGGGGCTCTCACAGATACGCAGTATTTT. Protein product: CASSLGALTDTQYF. This chain joins TRBV5-5 and TRBJ2-3; D call uncertain. The CDR3 is 14 amino acids. Trimming removed 0 bases at V and 2 bases at J, with 7 bases between. Germline V gives CDR1 SGHKS, CDR2 YYEKEE (reference sequence).

This clonotype was detected ten times or more. The chain has TRBV4-1 and TRBJ2-2; D unresolved. The CDR3 covers 13 residues. The ends were cut back, 2 bases at V and 2 bases at J, with 3 bases in the middle. Germline-derived CDR1 and CDR2 are MGHRA and YSYEKL. The CDR3 is CASSQTNTGELFF. The CDR3 DNA reads TGCGCCAGCAGCCAAACAAACACCGGGGAGCTGTTTTTT.

This clonotype occurred a few times. This sequence joins TRBV2 and TRBJ2-7, with a possible D match to TRBD2 (5 bases). Germline V gene lookup returns CDR1 SNHLY and CDR2 FYNNEI. This CDR3 is built from 15 residues. Trimming left V 3 bases short and J 1 base short, with 13 bases between. Written as DNA, the CDR3 is TGTGCCAGCAGTGAGAACTTAGGACTTTCCTACGAGCAGTACTTC. Translating it yields CASSENLGLSYEQYF. The whole variable domain, remainder taken from reference TRBV2 and TRBJ2-7, is EPEVTQTPSHQVTQMGQEVILRCVPISNHLYFYWYRQILGQKVEFLVSFYNNEISEKSEIFDDQFSVERPDGSNFTLKIRSTKLEDSAMYFCASSENLGLSYEQYFGPGTRLTVT.

This chain connects TRBV30 to TRBJ2-1; D tentatively reads TRBD1 or TRBD2 (5 bases each). Germline CDR1 is GTSNPN and CDR2 is SVGIG (reference sequence). Trimming took off 4 bases at V and 7 bases at J, with 14 bases between the two ends. The CDR3 sequence is 13 residues long. The CDR3 coding sequence is TGTGCCTGGAAGAATCAGGGCGGGAATGAGCAGTTCTTC. It translates to CAWKNQGGNEQFF. The complete variable domain, with remaining parts taken from reference TRBV30 and TRBJ2-1, reads SQTIHQWPATLVQPVGSPLSLECTVEGTSNPNLYWYRQAAGRGLQLLFYSVGIGQISSEVPQNLSASRPQDRQFILSSKKLLLSDSGFYLCAWKNQGGNEQFFGPGTRLTVL.

This clonotype was detected a few times. This sequence joins TRBV11-3 and TRBJ2-1; perhaps D is TRBD1 or TRBD2 (5 bases each). V lost 5 bases to trimming and J lost 7 bases, with 18 bases between them. Per the germline V gene, CDR1 is SGHNT and CDR2 is YENEEA. CDR3 length: 15 amino acids. CDR3 DNA: TGTGCCAGCAGCCAAGGGGACCAGGGTCGGAATGAGCAGTTCTTC. Its protein product is CASSQGDQGRNEQFF.

This sequence joins TRBV29-1 and TRBJ1-1; D ambiguous. Germline-derived CDR1 and CDR2 are SQVTM and ANQGSEA. Trimming left V 4 bases short and J 4 bases short, with 13 bases between. The CDR3 contains 13 residues. CDR3 residues: CSVGQSEGTEAFF. In nucleotides, the CDR3 is TGCAGCGTTGGCCAGAGTGAGGGCACTGAAGCTTTCTTT.

The chain joins TRBV19 to TRBJ2-7; D not resolved. Germline CDR1 reads LNHDA; CDR2 reads SQIVND (reference sequence). The V gene lost 1 base and the J gene lost 6 bases, with 7 bases spanning the gap. CDR3 length equals 12 residues. CDR3 residues: CASSIGASEQYF. The CDR3 DNA reads TGTGCCAGTAGTATAGGGGCCTCCGAGCAGTACTTC. Variable domain in full (rest from reference TRBV19 and TRBJ2-7): DGGITQSPKYLFRKEGQNVTLSCEQNLNHDAMYWYRQDPGQGLRLIYYSQIVNDFQKGDIAEGYSVSREKKESFPLTVTSAQKNPTAFYLCASSIGASEQYFGPGTRLTVT.

Only a few counts were recorded for this clonotype. The V gene is TRBV6-6, the J gene TRBJ2-1; D is unresolved. V was pared by 6 bases and J by 11 bases, with 11 bases between. This CDR3 has 11 amino acids. Germline loops: CDR1 MNHNY, CDR2 SVGAGI (reference sequence). This CDR3 reads CASSSTDKQFF. The CDR3 bases are TGTGCCAGCAGCTCGACCGATAAGCAGTTCTTC.

V is TRBV5-1 and J is TRBJ1-6; no clear D gene. CDR1 is SGHRS and CDR2 is YFSETQ in the germline V gene. The V gene lost 0 bases and the J gene lost 0 bases, with 7 bases spanning the gap. The length of the CDR3 is 16 residues. As DNA, the CDR3 is TGCGCCAGCAGCTTGGCCGGGAGCTCCTATAATTCACCCCTCCACTTT. It yields the protein CASSLAGSSYNSPLHF.

J is TRBJ2-2 and V is TRBV20-1, with a possible D match to TRBD2 (6 bases). Per the germline V gene, CDR1 is DFQATT and CDR2 is SNEGSKA (reference sequence). V was shortened by 6 bases and J by 11 bases, with 13 bases between the two germline ends. The CDR3 runs to 11 residues. This chain's CDR3 is CSAPAEGELFF. The CDR3 nucleotides are TGCAGTGCCCCGGCGGAGGGTGAGCTGTTTTTT.

The V call is TRBV9, the J call TRBJ2-1; the D is unclear. The germline V gene has CDR1 SGDLS and CDR2 YYNGEE. CDR3 size: 16 residues. V was pared by 0 bases and J by 12 bases, with 22 bases between. CDR3 loop: CASSVDPTPGMGAQFF. The CDR3 coding sequence is TGTGCCAGCAGCGTAGACCCCACCCCGGGTATGGGCGCGCAGTTCTTC.

The chain uses TRBV28 and TRBJ2-7, with D perhaps TRBD1 (6 bases). Looked up from germline, CDR1 is MDHEN and CDR2 is SYDVKM. Trimming took off 8 bases at V and 3 bases at J, with 17 bases between the two ends. This CDR3 has 14 amino acids. CDR3: CASAGTSEYYEQYF. As DNA, the CDR3 is TGTGCCAGCGCCGGGACATCTGAATACTACGAGCAGTACTTC.

The genes are TRBV5-1 and TRBJ2-7; 14 bases are a match to TRBD2. The trim removed 4 bases at V and 0 bases at J, leaving 6 bases unmatched. CDR1 is SGHRS, CDR2 YFSETQ, per germline. The CDR3 has 17 amino acids. The CDR3 loop reads CASSPGLAGAPSYEQYF. The DNA of the CDR3 is TGCGCCAGCAGCCCGGGACTAGCGGGGGCCCCCTCCTACGAGCAGTACTTC. Combining the CDR3 with reference TRBV5-1 and TRBJ2-7 gives the whole variable domain KAGVTQTPRYLIKTRGQQVTLSCSPISGHRSVSWYQQTPGQGLQFLFEYFSETQRNKGNFPGRFSGRQFSNSRSEMNVSTLELGDSALYLCASSPGLAGAPSYEQYFGPGTRLTVT.

This clonotype came up a few times. The chain combines TRBV2 with TRBJ2-7, with TRBD1 identical over 9 bases. The CDR3 is 16 residues long. Germline V gives CDR1 SNHLY, CDR2 FYNNEI. V dropped 4 bases and J dropped 1; count of bases not matched to a gene: 8. In DNA, the CDR3 is TGTGCCAGCAGTGTTGGCCCGGGACAGGGATCCTACGAGCAGTACTTC. It encodes CASSVGPGQGSYEQYF.

This clonotype was seen more than once but under ten times. The rearrangement links TRBV7-3 to TRBJ2-2; D call uncertain. The germline V gene encodes CDR1 SGHTA and CDR2 FQGTGA. This CDR3 spans 16 amino acids. V dropped 0 bases and J dropped 0 bases, with 8 bases sitting between them. CDR3 in DNA: TGTGCCAGCAGCTTAACTCTGAACGCGAACACCGGGGAGCTGTTTTTT. Its translation is CASSLTLNANTGELFF.

V usage is TRBV20-1 and J usage is TRBJ2-5; TRBD1 matches 7 bases. Germline loops: CDR1 DFQATT, CDR2 SNEGSKA (reference sequence). This CDR3 comprises 14 residues. The V and J ends lost 5 bases and 2 bases, in that order; junction bases with no gene match: 8. CDR3: CSASSGQAQETQYF. The CDR3 coding sequence is TGCAGTGCTTCCTCCGGACAGGCTCAAGAGACCCAGTACTTC.

This rearrangement joins TRBV10-3 to TRBJ1-1; TRBD1 might be the D (6 bases). V was trimmed by 6 bases and J by 0 bases, leaving 17 bases between them. The CDR3 length is 16 residues. Germline V gives CDR1 ENHRY, CDR2 SYGVKD. CDR3 region: CAISRVGGRLNTEAFF. For the CDR3, the DNA is TGTGCCATCAGCAGAGTCGGGGGGCGACTGAACACTGAAGCTTTCTTT.